The source of this T cell receptor beta chain is a study of blood T cell repertoires in COVID-19. Study information: Donors in the United States, Italy and Spain gave samples during acute or convalescent COVID-19. PBMCs, B-cell-depleted T cells, or T cells were the source of the cDNA or gDNA that made up the material.

Original processing notes: By means of reference gene primer amplification, nucleated cell counts were estimated. The table came from immunoSEQ multiplex PCR; TCRdb's copy has only in-frame clones and leaves some out. The D gene and trimming were derived from the DNA, and the V and J assignments and clone size from that table. In the table there are around 50,000 clones, under 95% of which are singletons. The CDR3 has 15 amino acids. Per germline, CDR1 SGHDT and CDR2 YYEEEE. Trimming shortened V by 2 bases and J by 4 bases, and 15 bases separated the two germline ends. The sample was peripheral blood. The genes are TRBV5-6 and TRBJ1-2; D gene ambiguous. This receptor was taken from a man aged 65 to 85 with active COVID-19. The CDR3 sequence: CASSLPSVMIYGYTF. CDR3 nucleotide sequence: TGTGCCAGCAGCTTACCTTCAGTGATGATCTATGGCTACACCTTC.